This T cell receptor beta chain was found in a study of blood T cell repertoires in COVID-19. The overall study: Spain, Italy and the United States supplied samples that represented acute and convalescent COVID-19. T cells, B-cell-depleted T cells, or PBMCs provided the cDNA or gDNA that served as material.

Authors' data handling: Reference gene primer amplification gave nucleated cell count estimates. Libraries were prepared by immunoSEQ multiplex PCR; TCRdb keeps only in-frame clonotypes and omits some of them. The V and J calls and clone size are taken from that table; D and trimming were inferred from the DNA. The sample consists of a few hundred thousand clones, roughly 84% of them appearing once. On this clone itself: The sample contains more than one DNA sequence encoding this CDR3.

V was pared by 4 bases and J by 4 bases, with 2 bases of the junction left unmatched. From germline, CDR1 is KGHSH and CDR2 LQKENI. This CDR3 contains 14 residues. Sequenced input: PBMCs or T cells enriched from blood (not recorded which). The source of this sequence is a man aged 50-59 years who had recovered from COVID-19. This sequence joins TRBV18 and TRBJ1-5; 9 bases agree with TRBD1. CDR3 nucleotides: TGTGCCAGCTCACTACAGGGGGCGAATCAGCCCCAGCATTTT. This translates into CASSLQGANQPQHF.